Below are 24 T cell receptor beta chains sequenced from a single sample in a study of kidney transplant recipient with SARS-CoV-2 infection. TCRdb itself ran the reads through MiXCR, one entry per CDR3 protein. Counted here are 200,000 to 250,000 distinct CDR3 sequences, around 28% occurring once; the ten biggest clones make up around 7.8%. Sequencing was performed on a blood sample, taken at baseline and on roughly day 110 from a kidney transplant recipient. Receptors were obtained from a young adult male patient who had COVID-19 and was a kidney transplant recipient. Some T cells could come from the graft donor.

On this clonotype: A read error may explain this, as a much larger clone is one base away. The J gene is TRBJ1-2, the V gene TRBV4-3; D not certain. The CDR3 has 17 amino acids. Trimming left V 5 bases short and J 4 bases short, with 23 bases between. Per the germline V gene, CDR1 is LGHNA and CDR2 is YSLEER. CDR3 nucleotide sequence: TGCGCCAGCAGCGTAATAGGAGGACGTCGAAAGACCTATGGCTACACCTTC. Translated, it gives CASSVIGGRRKTYGYTF.

As to this clonotype: This may come from a read error, since a much larger clone is one base off. The V and J genes are TRBV7-6 and TRBJ2-3; D uncertain. This CDR3 has 17 amino acids. The germline gives CDR1 SGHVS, CDR2 FNYEAQ. CDR3 sequence reads: CASSSRVYELGTDTKYF. The CDR3 bases are TGTGCCAGCAGCTCGCGTGTATATGAGCTGGGAACAGATACGAAGTATTTT.

Of note for this clonotype: A much more abundant neighbour one base away suggests this may be a read error. This chain uses TRBV5-5 with TRBJ1-4; 9 bases align to TRBD1. Germline values: CDR1 SGHKS, CDR2 YYEKEE (reference sequence). This CDR3 comprises 13 residues. Trimming took 7 bases from V and 8 from J; bases not matched to a gene: 6. In DNA, the CDR3 is TGTGCCAGCGGTAGACAGGGGGGCGAAAAACTGTTTTTT. Translated: CASGRQGGEKLFF.

On this clonotype: Being one base from a much bigger clone, this may be a read error. The CDR3 ends on some other residue instead of the conserved phenylalanine or tryptophan, so this is likely a read error. J is TRBJ1-2 and V is TRBV19, with unresolved D. CDR1 is LNHDA, CDR2 SQIVND, per germline (reference sequence). This CDR3 is 17 amino acids long. Trimming pared 5 bases from V and 4 bases from J, leaving 23 bases between. CDR3 protein: CASSGAMTNRKTYGYTL. The CDR3 DNA reads TGTGCCAGTAGTGGAGCGATGACAAATCGAAAGACCTATGGCTACACCCTC.

This clonotype was detected ten times or more. J is TRBJ1-2 and V is TRBV11-2; D gene ambiguous. This CDR3 contains 17 residues. Looked up from germline, CDR1 is SGHAT and CDR2 is FQNNGV. Trimming removed 5 bases at V and 4 bases at J, with 23 bases between. CDR3 bases: TGTGCCAGCAGCGCTACAAGAACAAGCAGAAAGACCTATGGCTACACCTTC. Protein product: CASSATRTSRKTYGYTF.

Note on this clonotype: This may stem from a read error, because a much larger clone lies one nucleotide away. The J gene is TRBJ1-1, the V gene TRBV5-1; D gene ambiguous. The CDR3 has 13 amino acids. The germline V and J ends were trimmed by 4 bases and 0 bases, with 7 bases remaining between them. Germline V gene data show CDR1 as SGHRS and CDR2 as YFSETQ. In nucleotides, the CDR3 is TGCGCCAGCAGCACCCGCGTGAACACTGAAGCTTTCTTT. Protein sequence: CASSTRVNTEAFF.

Regarding this clonotype: A much larger clone differs from this one at a single base, so this may be a read error. V gene TRBV5-4 combines with J gene TRBJ1-2; D remains unclear. V lost 10 bases to trimming and J lost 4 bases, with 26 bases between them. Per germline, CDR1 SGHNT and CDR2 YYREEE (reference sequence). CDR3 length: 16 amino acids. The CDR3 bases are TGTGCCTGCGGGTCGACCGTACCAGGAAAGACCTATGGCTACACCTTC. Translating gives CACGSTVPGKTYGYTF. Looking up the rest from reference TRBV5-4 and TRBJ1-2 gives the full variable domain: ETGVTQSPTHLIKTRGQQVTLRCSSQSGHNTVSWYQQALGQGPQFIFQYYREEENGRGNFPPRFSGLQFPNYSSELNVNALELDDSALYLCACGSTVPGKTYGYTFGSGTRLTVV.

About this clonotype: A much bigger clone sits one base away, suggesting this may be a read error. The V call is TRBV5-4, the J call TRBJ1-2; D uncertain. Germline lookup yields CDR1 SGHNT and CDR2 YYREEE (reference sequence). The CDR3 is 16 amino acids. As DNA, the CDR3 is TGTGCCAGCTCTACACACGTACCAGGAAAGACCTATGGCCACACCTTC. Protein product: CASSTHVPGKTYGHTF.

Comments on this clonotype: A much more abundant neighbour one base away suggests this may be a read error. The genes are TRBV6-5 and TRBJ2-2, with 9 bases fitting TRBD1. The CDR3 totals 15 residues. With 6 bases clipped from V and 4 bases from J, the junction kept 6 bases outside the gene matches. Germline CDR1 MNHEY, CDR2 SVGAGI. The CDR3: CASRPRQGVTGELFF. DNA for the CDR3: TGTGCCAGCAGACCCAGACAGGGGGTCACCGGGGAGCTGTTTTTT.

This clonotype was detected ten times or more. The gene calls are TRBV5-4 and TRBJ2-3; the D gene is possibly TRBD1 (6 bases). Trimming stripped 9 bases from V and 0 bases from J, with 17 bases between. The CDR3 contains 15 residues. CDR1 SGHNT and CDR2 YYREEE come from the germline V gene (reference sequence). Here the CDR3 reads CATGTNMISTDTQYF. CDR3 nucleotide sequence: TGTGCCACCGGGACAAATATGATAAGCACAGATACGCAGTATTTT.

This clonotype was counted many times. V gene TRBV28 combines with J gene TRBJ1-6; unclear D gene. CDR3 size: 15 residues. The germline V and J ends were trimmed by 2 bases and 4 bases, with 9 bases remaining between them. The germline gives CDR1 MDHEN, CDR2 SYDVKM. In nucleotides, the CDR3 is TGTGCCAGCAGTTTAATTCTGGGATATAATTCACCCCTCCACTTT. This encodes CASSLILGYNSPLHF.

This clonotype has a count of ten or more. V usage is TRBV12-3 or TRBV12-4 and J usage is TRBJ1-1; TRBD1 aligns across 7 bases. The CDR3 has 15 amino acids. V was clipped by 7 bases and J by 1 base; unmatched bases: 9. The CDR3 DNA reads TGTGCCAGCACCCTCGACAGGGTCGAGAACACTGAAGCTTTCTTT. It encodes CASTLDRVENTEAFF.

This clonotype was counted many times. This chain links TRBV5-5 with TRBJ2-7; 11 nucleotides match TRBD2. Per germline, CDR1 SGHKS and CDR2 YYEKEE (reference sequence). The V and J ends lost 3 bases and 2 bases, in that order; junction bases with no gene match: 4. The CDR3 runs to 15 residues. In DNA form, the CDR3 reads TGTGCCAGCAGCTACGGACTAGCGGGCCCCTACGAGCAGTACTTC. Its translation is CASSYGLAGPYEQYF.

The table lists this clonotype with many counts. V is TRBV20-1 and J is TRBJ1-5; TRBD1 agrees at 10 bases. The V gene's germline CDR1 is DFQATT and CDR2 SNEGSKA (reference sequence). The CDR3 has 16 residues. The CDR3 loop reads CRAGTGDKGVNQPQHF. The DNA of the CDR3 is TGCAGAGCCGGGACAGGGGATAAAGGGGTCAATCAGCCCCAGCATTTT.

This clonotype was counted at least ten times. The chain uses TRBV7-2 and TRBJ1-2; D is uncertain. Germline CDR1 reads SGHTA; CDR2 reads FQGNSA. The CDR3 is 17 amino acids. V gave up 5 bases and J gave up 4 bases, with 23 bases separating them. The CDR3 region has the DNA TGTGCCAGCAGCCTCGCTTTCAGAGACGGAAAGACCTATGGCTACACCTTC. This gives the protein CASSLAFRDGKTYGYTF.

There are many counts of this clonotype. The genes are TRBV9 and TRBJ1-3; D not resolved. Trimming pared 3 bases from V and 0 bases from J, leaving 10 bases between. This CDR3 has 15 residues. CDR1 and CDR2 (germline): SGDLS, YYNGEE. In DNA, the CDR3 is TGTGCCAGCAGCGCCGGCCAGAACTCTGGAAACACCATATATTTT. Translated: CASSAGQNSGNTIYF.

A remark on this clonotype: A read error may be the cause here, since a much bigger clone is one base away. The chain joins TRBV13 to TRBJ2-1; D might be TRBD1 or TRBD2, each matching 6 bases. V shed 0 bases and J shed 0 bases, with 21 bases lying between them. This CDR3 has 20 amino acids. CDR1 and CDR2 (germline): PRHDT, FYEKMQ (reference sequence). This CDR3 reads CASSLGDRWGASSSYNEQFF. The DNA for the CDR3 is TGTGCCAGCAGCTTAGGCGATAGGTGGGGGGCGTCCAGCTCCTACAATGAGCAGTTCTTC. The entire variable domain, with the rest obtained from reference TRBV13 and TRBJ2-1, is as follows: AAGVIQSPRHLIKEKRETATLKCYPIPRHDTVYWYQQGPGQDPQFLISFYEKMQSDKGSIPDRFSAQQFSDYHSELNMSSLELGDSALYFCASSLGDRWGASSSYNEQFFGPGTRLTVL.

Comment on this clonotype: Possible read error: a much larger clone is one base away. The chain combines TRBV2 with TRBJ2-7; TRBD2 might be the D (5 bases). Trimming pared 4 bases from V and 2 bases from J, leaving 15 bases between. The germline V gene encodes CDR1 SNHLY and CDR2 FYNNEI. The CDR3 spans 15 residues. This CDR3 is CASSGAAVATYEQYF. For the CDR3, the DNA is TGTGCCAGCAGTGGAGCAGCGGTCGCTACCTACGAGCAGTACTTC.

In this sample, this clonotype turned up many times. The chain is built from TRBV27 and TRBJ2-7; no firm D call. Germline V CDR1 and CDR2: MNHEY, SMNVEV (reference sequence). V was clipped by 0 bases and J by 5 bases, with 8 bases between them. CDR3 length equals 13 residues. DNA for the CDR3: TGTGCCAGCAGTTTATCGTGGGCGGACGAGCAGTACTTC. Protein product: CASSLSWADEQYF.

About this clonotype: A much larger clone lies one base from this, so it may be a read error. CDR3 sequence reads: CASSPIGGRQPQHF. CDR3 bases: TGTGCCAGCAGTCCGATAGGGGGCAGGCAGCCCCAGCATTTT. The chain combines TRBV12-3 or TRBV12-4 with TRBJ1-5; 7 bases are shared with TRBD1. There are 14 residues in the CDR3. After removal of 5 bases from V and 7 bases from J, the junction contained 8 bases not matched to a gene.

This clonotype was counted many times. J is TRBJ1-2 and V is TRBV24-1, with D uncertain. CDR3 size: 17 residues. Germline V gene sequence: CDR1 KGHDR, CDR2 SFDVKD. Trimming shortened V by 6 bases and J by 4 bases, and 23 bases separated the two germline ends. The CDR3 is CATSSTRSTRKTYGYTF. CDR3 sequence (DNA): TGTGCCACCAGTAGCACGCGTAGTACCAGAAAGACCTATGGCTACACCTTC.

This clonotype was recorded at least ten times. The chain has TRBV7-8 and TRBJ1-2, with D hard to call. V was clipped by 5 bases and J by 4 bases, with 23 bases between them. There are 17 residues in the CDR3. CDR1 is SGHVS, CDR2 FQNEAQ, per germline. The CDR3 loop reads CASSVLTFTRKTYGYTF. The CDR3 DNA is TGTGCCAGCAGCGTTCTAACGTTTACCCGAAAGACCTATGGCTACACCTTC.

This clonotype occurred many times. CDR3 sequence (DNA): TGTGCCAGCAAACAGGGGGCTTCTGGAAACACCATATATTTT. It translates to CASKQGASGNTIYF. This chain links TRBV6-5 with TRBJ1-3; TRBD1 matches at 9 bases. Germline loops: CDR1 MNHEY, CDR2 SVGAGI. The CDR3 is 14 residues long. Trimming took 7 bases from V and 1 from J; bases not matched to a gene: 2.

This clonotype was seen many times. The chain employs TRBV20-1 and TRBJ1-3; D is uncertain. Trimming stripped 6 bases from V and 0 bases from J, with 15 bases between. Germline values: CDR1 DFQATT, CDR2 SNEGSKA (reference sequence). The CDR3 covers 15 residues. The CDR3 nucleotides read TGCAGTGCAAGAAAAAGTAGTAGCTCTGGAAACACCATATATTTT. The encoded protein is CSARKSSSSGNTIYF.